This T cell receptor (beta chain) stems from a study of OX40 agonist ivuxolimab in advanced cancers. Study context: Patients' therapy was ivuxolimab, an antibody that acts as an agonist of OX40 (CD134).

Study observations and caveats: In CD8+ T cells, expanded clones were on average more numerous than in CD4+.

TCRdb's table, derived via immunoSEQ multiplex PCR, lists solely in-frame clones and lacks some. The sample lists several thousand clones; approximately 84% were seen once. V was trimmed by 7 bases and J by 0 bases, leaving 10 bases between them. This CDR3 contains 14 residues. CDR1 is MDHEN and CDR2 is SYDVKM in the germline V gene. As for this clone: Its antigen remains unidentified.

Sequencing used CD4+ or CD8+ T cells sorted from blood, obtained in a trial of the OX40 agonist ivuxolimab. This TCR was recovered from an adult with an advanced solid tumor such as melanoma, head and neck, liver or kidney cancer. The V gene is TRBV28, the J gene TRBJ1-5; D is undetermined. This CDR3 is CASTEEYSNQPQHF. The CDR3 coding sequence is TGTGCCAGCACCGAGGAGTATAGCAATCAGCCCCAGCATTTT.